Sequencing of this T cell receptor (beta chain) was carried out in a study of blood T cell repertoires in COVID-19. Study at large: Nucleic acid was either cDNA or gDNA, and it came from T cells, B-cell-depleted T cells, or PBMCs.

V lost 3 bases and J lost 5; bases outside the gene matches: 10. CDR3 length equals 15 residues. In germline, CDR1 is GTSNPN, CDR2 SVGIG (reference sequence). How the authors handled the data: By means of reference gene primer amplification, nucleated cell counts were estimated. Here immunoSEQ multiplex PCR was the method, and the copy in TCRdb shows in-frame clones only, minus some. For V, J and clone size, that table is used; D and trimming come from the DNA. The repertoire has about 66,000 clones, approximately 91% of them found once; the top ten carry about 7.3%. The sequencing input was peripheral blood. This sequence joins TRBV30 and TRBJ2-3; 8 nucleotides align to TRBD2. The clonotype was recovered from a human donor in a cohort sampled during active COVID-19. CDR3 residues: CAWSGSGNLRDTQYF. The CDR3 DNA is TGTGCCTGGAGCGGTAGCGGGAACTTAAGAGATACGCAGTATTTT.